The 21 T cell receptor beta chains listed next were all sequenced from one sample in a study of T cell repertoires in cytomegalovirus infection. Their recognized antigens are unknown. Each CDR3 protein is one row after TCRdb ran MiXCR on the reads. The table lists around 310,000 distinct CDR3 sequences, roughly 28% of them singletons. Source: cultured PBMCs, taken from culture after CMV antigen stimulation. The receptors stem from a human donor in good health (CMV status not recorded). Some clones in this sample may be carry-over from other donors' samples.

This clonotype was seen a handful of times. The V gene is TRBV7-2, the J gene TRBJ2-7; D unresolved. This CDR3 comprises 14 residues. Trimming took 5 bases from V and 2 from J, leaving 13 bases between them. Per germline, CDR1 SGHTA and CDR2 FQGNSA. The CDR3 DNA reads TGTGCCAGCAGCCCTCCTTTACGCCCCTACGAGCAGTACTTC. Residues: CASSPPLRPYEQYF.

This rearrangement joins TRBV5-1 to TRBJ2-6, with D possibly TRBD1 on 6 matching bases. The V end lost 4 bases, the J end lost 3 bases, and 8 bases lay between the germline ends. CDR1 is SGHRS, CDR2 YFSETQ, per germline. This CDR3 has 14 residues. CDR3 protein: CASSRTDGANVLTF. The CDR3 DNA reads as TGCGCCAGCAGCCGGACAGATGGGGCCAACGTCCTGACTTTC.

The V gene is TRBV27, the J gene TRBJ2-7; TRBD2 agrees at 8 bases. The length of the CDR3 is 17 residues. The V and J ends lost 8 bases and 2 bases, in that order; junction bases with no gene match: 17. Per germline, CDR1 MNHEY and CDR2 SMNVEV (reference sequence). This chain's CDR3 is CASPAPCVGRAPYEQYF. CDR3 sequence (DNA): TGTGCCAGCCCCGCCCCCTGTGTCGGGAGGGCCCCCTACGAGCAGTACTTC.

The chain has TRBV4-2 and TRBJ1-5, with a possible D match to TRBD1 (6 bases). Germline V lookup: CDR1 LGHNA, CDR2 YNFKEQ. There are 14 residues in the CDR3. Trimming took 3 bases from V and 7 from J, leaving 13 bases between them. The CDR3 sequence is CASSHGQTDQPQHF. The CDR3 nucleotides are TGTGCCAGCAGCCACGGACAGACGGACCAGCCCCAGCATTTT.

The rearrangement joins TRBV27 to TRBJ2-3; 11 bases are a match to TRBD2. The CDR3 spans 16 residues. Germline CDR1 and CDR2: MNHEY and SMNVEV (reference sequence). Trimming took 6 bases from V and 2 from J; bases not matched to a gene: 7. The chain's CDR3 is CASSYTSGGATDTQYF. The CDR3 coding sequence is TGTGCCAGCAGCTATACTAGCGGGGGAGCCACAGATACGCAGTATTTT.

This chain uses TRBV28 with TRBJ1-1, with a weak D call TRBD1 (5 bases). Germline-derived CDR1 and CDR2 are MDHEN and SYDVKM. The V end lost 7 bases, the J end lost 5 bases, and 11 bases lay between the germline ends. This CDR3 has 12 amino acids. The chain's CDR3 is CASTIRGTEAFF. Here the CDR3 DNA reads TGTGCCAGCACTATAAGGGGAACTGAAGCTTTCTTT.

The J gene is TRBJ1-1, the V gene TRBV6-8; weak D call: TRBD1 (5 bases). The CDR3 extends over 18 amino acids. Looked up from germline, CDR1 is MNHGY and CDR2 is SAAAGT. With 0 bases removed from V and 0 bases from J, the gap between germline ends came to 17 bases. The CDR3 is CASSYSTGLTDLNTEAFF. Here the CDR3 DNA reads TGTGCCAGCAGTTACTCGACGGGGTTGACAGACCTGAACACTGAAGCTTTCTTT.

The table lists this clonotype with many counts. The genes are TRBV12-3 or TRBV12-4 and TRBJ1-6; TRBD1 matches 8 bases. V lost 5 bases and J lost 9; bases outside the gene matches: 6. The CDR3 is 14 amino acids. Here the CDR3 DNA reads TGTGCCAGCAGTCCCACGACAGGGGCTTCACCCCTCCACTTT. This gives the protein CASSPTTGASPLHF.

This clonotype was picked up a small number of times. The CDR3 is CATGTQGQGAYEQYF. CDR3 coding DNA: TGTGCCACCGGAACTCAGGGACAGGGGGCCTACGAGCAGTACTTC. The J gene is TRBJ2-7, the V gene TRBV15, with 11 bases matching TRBD1. This CDR3 comprises 15 residues. Germline V gene sequence: CDR1 LNHNV, CDR2 YYDKDF (reference sequence). The V gene end was trimmed by 8 bases and the J gene end by 2 bases; junction bases not matched to a gene: 8.

The chain is built from TRBV2 and TRBJ2-1; D may be TRBD1 or TRBD2 (6 bases each). Germline V gene sequence: CDR1 SNHLY, CDR2 FYNNEI. Trimming removed 9 bases from V and 0 bases from J, with 12 bases in between. The CDR3 totals 14 residues. In DNA form, the CDR3 reads TGTGCCAGTGGAGGGGGTAGCTCCTACAATGAGCAGTTCTTC. It codes for CASGGGSSYNEQFF.

CDR3 in DNA: TGTGCCATCAGTGCCGACAGGGGTGGCTACACCTTC. Protein: CAISADRGGYTF. This chain uses TRBV10-3 with TRBJ1-2; the match to TRBD1 covers 8 bases. The V segment lost 4 bases and the J segment 7 bases; nucleotides outside the gene matches: 2. The CDR3 is 12 amino acids. Germline CDR1 is ENHRY and CDR2 is SYGVKD.

This clonotype was found many times. The V call is TRBV28, the J call TRBJ2-7; 10 bases match TRBD2. The CDR3 is 15 residues long. Germline CDR1 reads MDHEN; CDR2 reads SYDVKM. With 3 bases clipped from V and 3 bases from J, the junction kept 5 bases outside the gene matches. The CDR3 spells CASSLGTSAIYEQYF. CDR3 sequence (DNA): TGTGCCAGCAGTTTGGGGACTAGCGCGATCTACGAGCAGTACTTC.

This clonotype showed up just a few times. The chain couples TRBV28 to TRBJ1-5; D may be TRBD1 (6 bases). Per the germline V gene, CDR1 is MDHEN and CDR2 is SYDVKM. The CDR3 length is 15 residues. V lost 2 bases and J 6 bases, leaving 14 bases between the germline ends. The chain's CDR3 is CASSLPAGGPQPQHF. The CDR3 nucleotides read TGTGCCAGCAGTTTACCAGCCGGGGGCCCTCAGCCCCAGCATTTT.

The gene calls are TRBV4-2 and TRBJ1-4; weak D call: TRBD1 (5 bases). The CDR3 spans 14 residues. The V end lost 1 base, the J end lost 5 bases, and 8 bases lay between the germline ends. Germline V gives CDR1 LGHNA, CDR2 YNFKEQ. The CDR3 DNA follows: TGTGCCAGCAGCCAAGTACCAGGGAATGAAAAACTGTTTTTT. The encoded protein is CASSQVPGNEKLFF.

The J gene is TRBJ2-1, the V gene TRBV7-3; D is perhaps TRBD2 (6 bases). Germline V gene sequence: CDR1 SGHTA, CDR2 FQGTGA. V was trimmed by 5 bases and J by 9 bases, leaving 17 bases between them. This CDR3 comprises 14 residues. CDR3 region: CASSTYLSSGEQFF. The CDR3 coding sequence is TGTGCCAGCAGCACCTATTTAAGTAGCGGTGAGCAGTTCTTC.

This clonotype was seen only a few times. The CDR3 loop reads CASGSGHGDRSTDTQYF. For the CDR3, the DNA is TGTGCCAGCGGCTCGGGACATGGTGACAGAAGCACAGATACGCAGTATTTT. This rearrangement joins TRBV11-2 to TRBJ2-3, with D possibly being TRBD1 (6 bases). This CDR3 has 17 residues. The V gene's germline CDR1 is SGHAT and CDR2 FQNNGV. Between the trimmed V and J ends, which lost 8 bases and 0 bases, there was a span of 21 bases.

The table lists this clonotype with a few counts. The genes are TRBV3-1 and TRBJ1-1, with D uncertain. Germline V gene lookup returns CDR1 LGHDT and CDR2 YNNKEL (reference sequence). This CDR3 region has 14 residues. V dropped 6 bases and J dropped 4 bases, with 15 bases sitting between them. CDR3 DNA: TGTGCCAGCAGTCCACTTACACCGGGCACTGAAGCTTTCTTT. Its translation: CASSPLTPGTEAFF. Full variable domain (remainder filled in from reference TRBV3-1 and TRBJ1-1): DTAVSQTPKYLVTQMGNDKSIKCEQNLGHDTMYWYKQDSKKFLKIMFSYNNKELIINETVPNRFSPKSPDKAHLNLHINSLELGDSAVYFCASSPLTPGTEAFFGQGTRLTVV.

The chain links TRBV20-1 to TRBJ1-6; a weak D match, TRBD1 (5 bases). Germline V gene sequence: CDR1 DFQATT, CDR2 SNEGSKA (reference sequence). V shed 1 base and J shed 13 bases, with 14 bases lying between them. CDR3 length equals 13 residues. The CDR3 bases are TGCAGTGCTAGAGGGCGGGAGACAGTTCCCCTCCACTTT. As protein: CSARGRETVPLHF.

This clonotype occurred a few times. The rearrangement links TRBV6-5 to TRBJ2-7; 14 bases agree with TRBD2. This CDR3 comprises 18 residues. V trimming: 5 bases; J trimming: 1 base; junction bases outside the gene matches: 10. Germline lookup yields CDR1 MNHEY and CDR2 SVGAGI. Here the CDR3 DNA reads TGTGCCAGCAGTACCACTCGAGGGACTAGCGGGAGTTCCTACGAGCAGTACTTC. Protein sequence: CASSTTRGTSGSSYEQYF.

This clonotype was seen many times. The chain joins TRBV6-1 to TRBJ1-1; 12 bases map to TRBD1. In germline, CDR1 is MNHNS, CDR2 SASEGT. This CDR3 has 17 amino acids. V lost 6 bases to trimming and J lost 4 bases; unmatched junction nucleotides: 12. The CDR3 nucleotides read TGTGCCAGCAGGGACCGGGGACAGGGGGCGCCGGCCACTGAAGCTTTCTTT. Its protein is CASRDRGQGAPATEAFF.

This clonotype turned up a few times. The chain is built from TRBV7-2 and TRBJ2-7; D might be TRBD1 (6 bases). Germline V lookup: CDR1 SGHTA, CDR2 FQGNSA. Trimming pared 5 bases from V and 3 bases from J, leaving 14 bases between. The CDR3 is made up of 14 amino acids. CDR3 in DNA: TGTGCCAGCAGCCCAAACAGGGTTAGCTACGAGCAGTACTTC. It is translated as CASSPNRVSYEQYF.